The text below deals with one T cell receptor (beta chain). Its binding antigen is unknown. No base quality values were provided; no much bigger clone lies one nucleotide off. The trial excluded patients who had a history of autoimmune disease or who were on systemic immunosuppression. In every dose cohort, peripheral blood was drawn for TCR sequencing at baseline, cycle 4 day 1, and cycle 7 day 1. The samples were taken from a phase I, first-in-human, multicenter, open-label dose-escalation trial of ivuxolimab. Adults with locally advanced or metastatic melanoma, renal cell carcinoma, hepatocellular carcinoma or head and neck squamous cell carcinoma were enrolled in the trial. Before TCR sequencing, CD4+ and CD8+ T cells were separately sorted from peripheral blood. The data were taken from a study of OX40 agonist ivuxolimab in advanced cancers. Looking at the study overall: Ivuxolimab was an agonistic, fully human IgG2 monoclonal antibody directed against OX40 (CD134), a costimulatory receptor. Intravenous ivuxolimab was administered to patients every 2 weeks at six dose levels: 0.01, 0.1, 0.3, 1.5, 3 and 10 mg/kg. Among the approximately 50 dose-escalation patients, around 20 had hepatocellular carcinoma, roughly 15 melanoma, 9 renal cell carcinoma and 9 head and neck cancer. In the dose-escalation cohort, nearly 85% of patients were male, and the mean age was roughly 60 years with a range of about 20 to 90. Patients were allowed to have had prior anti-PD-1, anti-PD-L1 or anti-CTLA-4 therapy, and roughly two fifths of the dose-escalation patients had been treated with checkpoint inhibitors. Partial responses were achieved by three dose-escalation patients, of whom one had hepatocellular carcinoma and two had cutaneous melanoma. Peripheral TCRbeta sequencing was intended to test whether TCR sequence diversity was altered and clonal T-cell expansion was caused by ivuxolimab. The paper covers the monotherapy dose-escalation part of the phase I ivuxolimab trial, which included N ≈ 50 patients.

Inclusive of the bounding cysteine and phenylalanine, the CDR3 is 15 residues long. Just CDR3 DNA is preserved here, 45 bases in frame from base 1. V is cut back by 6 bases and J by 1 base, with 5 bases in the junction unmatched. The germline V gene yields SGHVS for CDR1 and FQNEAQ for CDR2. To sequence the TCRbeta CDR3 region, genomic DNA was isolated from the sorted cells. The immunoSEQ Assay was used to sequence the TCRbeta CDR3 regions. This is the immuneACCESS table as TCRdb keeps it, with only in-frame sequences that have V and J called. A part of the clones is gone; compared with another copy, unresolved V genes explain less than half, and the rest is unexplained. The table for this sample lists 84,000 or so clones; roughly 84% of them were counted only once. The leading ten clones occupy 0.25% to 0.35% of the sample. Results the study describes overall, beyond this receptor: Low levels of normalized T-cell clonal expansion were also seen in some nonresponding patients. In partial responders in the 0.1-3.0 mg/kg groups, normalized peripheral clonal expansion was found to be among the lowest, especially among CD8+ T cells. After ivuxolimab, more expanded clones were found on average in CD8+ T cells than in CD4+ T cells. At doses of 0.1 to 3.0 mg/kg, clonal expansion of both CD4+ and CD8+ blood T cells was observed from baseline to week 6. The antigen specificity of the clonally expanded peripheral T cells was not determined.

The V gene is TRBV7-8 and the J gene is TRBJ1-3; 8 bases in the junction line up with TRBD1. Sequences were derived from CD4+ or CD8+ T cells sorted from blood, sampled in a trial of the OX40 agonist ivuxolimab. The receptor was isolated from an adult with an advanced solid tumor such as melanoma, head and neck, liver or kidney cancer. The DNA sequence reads TGTGCCAGCAGTACGACAGGGGTTTCTGGAAACACCATATATTTT. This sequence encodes CASSTTGVSGNTIYF. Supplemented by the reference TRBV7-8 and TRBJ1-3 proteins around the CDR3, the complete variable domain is GAGVSQSPRYKVAKRGQDVALRCDPISGHVSLFWYQQALGQGPEFLTYFQNEAQLDKSGLPSDRFFAERPEGSVSTLKIQRTQQEDSAVYLCASSTTGVSGNTIYFGEGSWLTVV.